Presented here are 26 T cell receptor beta chains from one specimen sequenced in a study of T cell changes during pregnancy in multiple sclerosis. The method was immunoSEQ multiplex PCR; TCRdb's version includes in-frame clones alone and lacks a portion of them. The sample contains about 56,000 clones, about 87% of which appear only once. Input material: peripheral blood from another person, used as feeder cells. The receptor set was obtained from a human donor whose cells served as feeder cells for cultures in a pregnancy study.

This sequence joins TRBV18 and TRBJ1-4, with D perhaps matching TRBD1 (5 bases). Germline V gene sequence: CDR1 KGHSH, CDR2 LQKENI. The CDR3 contains 12 residues. The V end was cut by 3 bases, the J end by 7 bases, with 6 bases between. The CDR3 spells CASSPRGEKLFF. CDR3 sequence (DNA): TGTGCCAGCTCACCGAGGGGTGAAAAACTGTTTTTT.

The chain employs TRBV9 and TRBJ2-1; no reliable D call. Germline CDR1 SGDLS, CDR2 YYNGEE. V lost 0 bases and J 5 bases, leaving 6 bases between the germline ends. This CDR3 contains 13 residues. The CDR3 coding sequence is TGTGCCAGCAGCGTAGATAGCCACAATGAGCAGTTCTTC. Its protein product is CASSVDSHNEQFF.

The CDR3 reads CASSLGGLGELFF. The CDR3 bases are TGTGCCAGCAGCTTAGGGGGCCTCGGGGAGCTGTTTTTT. The chain combines TRBV7-9 with TRBJ2-2, with D possibly TRBD1 on 5 matching bases. This CDR3 contains 13 residues. The V end lost 1 base, the J end lost 7 bases, and 7 bases lay between the germline ends. From germline, CDR1 is SEHNR and CDR2 FQNEAQ (reference sequence).

This rearrangement joins TRBV5-5 to TRBJ2-3; D is perhaps TRBD2 (5 bases). Trimming left V 5 bases short and J 0 bases short, with 10 bases between. Germline V gene lookup returns CDR1 SGHKS and CDR2 YYEKEE (reference sequence). The CDR3 is 14 residues long. CDR3 nucleotides: TGTGCCAGCAGGGAGGCAGCTAGCACAGATACGCAGTATTTT. It yields the protein CASREAASTDTQYF.

The J gene is TRBJ1-2, the V gene TRBV5-6, with 7 bases identical to TRBD1. The length of the CDR3 is 14 residues. The germline V gene encodes CDR1 SGHDT and CDR2 YYEEEE. With 4 bases clipped from V and 3 bases from J, the junction kept 6 bases outside the gene matches. CDR3 sequence (DNA): TGTGCCAGCAGCCTAAGACAGGGAGACTATGGCTACACCTTC. Its translation is CASSLRQGDYGYTF.

The chain has TRBV28 and TRBJ1-1; 7 nucleotides agree with TRBD1. This CDR3 is 15 amino acids long. CDR1 MDHEN and CDR2 SYDVKM come from the germline V gene. V dropped 9 bases and J dropped 5; count of bases not matched to a gene: 15. The DNA for the CDR3 is TGTGCCAGTTTGCCAAGGGGTCAGGGGGGGACTGAAGCTTTCTTT. This codes for CASLPRGQGGTEAFF.

The chain couples TRBV30 to TRBJ1-1, with D possibly being TRBD1 (5 bases). V lost 1 base and J 1 base, leaving 7 bases between the germline ends. Germline V gives CDR1 GTSNPN, CDR2 SVGIG (reference sequence). This CDR3 is built from 13 residues. The DNA of the CDR3 is TGTGCCTGGAGTGGACAGCAGAACACTGAAGCTTTCTTT. Its translation: CAWSGQQNTEAFF.

In this sample, this clone turned up once. The chain is built from TRBV7-9 and TRBJ2-7, with a possible D match to TRBD1 (5 bases). Germline CDR1 is SEHNR and CDR2 is FQNEAQ (reference sequence). This CDR3 has 13 amino acids. V was clipped by 4 bases and J by 2 bases, with 9 bases between them. The chain's CDR3 is CASSSTVTYEQYF. The DNA of the CDR3 is TGTGCCAGCAGCTCGACAGTGACCTACGAGCAGTACTTC.

The rearrangement links TRBV4-1 to TRBJ2-5; maybe TRBD2 (6 bases). This CDR3 is 17 amino acids long. Germline V gene lookup returns CDR1 MGHRA and CDR2 YSYEKL. With 1 base removed from V and 2 bases from J, the gap between germline ends came to 17 bases. The CDR3 protein is CASSQGGLGGEQETQYF. The CDR3 DNA is TGCGCCAGCAGCCAAGGGGGTCTGGGGGGAGAACAAGAGACCCAGTACTTC.

J is TRBJ1-5 and V is TRBV7-2; 7 bases align to TRBD1. The ends lost 4 bases at V and 4 bases at J; junction bases unmatched: 4. Germline CDR1 reads SGHTA; CDR2 reads FQGNSA. The CDR3 covers 14 residues. CDR3 protein: CASSSRTGNQPQHF. The DNA of the CDR3 is TGTGCCAGCAGCTCCCGGACAGGAAATCAGCCCCAGCATTTT.

In this sample, this clone turned up once. The chain uses TRBV5-6 and TRBJ1-2; D uncertain. CDR3 length: 12 amino acids. Germline V gene data show CDR1 as SGHDT and CDR2 as YYEEEE. V dropped 7 bases and J dropped 2 bases, with 9 bases sitting between them. The CDR3 sequence is CASLDGNYGYTF. The CDR3 DNA reads TGTGCCAGCCTCGACGGAAACTATGGCTACACCTTC. The whole variable domain, filled in from reference TRBV5-6 and TRBJ1-2, reads DAGVTQSPTHLIKTRGQQVTLRCSPKSGHDTVSWYQQALGQGPQFIFQYYEEEERQRGNFPDRFSGHQFPNYSSELNVNALLLGDSALYLCASLDGNYGYTFGSGTRLTVV.

The V gene is TRBV7-8, the J gene TRBJ1-5, with TRBD1 as a possible D gene (6 bases). CDR1 and CDR2 from the germline V gene are SGHVS and FQNEAQ. V was shortened by 2 bases and J by 6 bases, with 8 bases between the two germline ends. This CDR3 region has 13 residues. The CDR3 is CASSLTGPQPQHF. CDR3 DNA sequence: TGTGCCAGCAGCTTAACAGGGCCTCAGCCCCAGCATTTT.

The chain links TRBV7-3 to TRBJ2-6, with D possibly being TRBD1 (7 bases). The CDR3 totals 16 residues. V was clipped by 5 bases and J by 0 bases, with 11 bases between them. CDR1 is SGHTA and CDR2 is FQGTGA in the germline V gene. CDR3 nucleotides: TGTGCCAGCAGCCCAGGGGGGAACTCTGGGGCCAACGTCCTGACTTTC. As protein: CASSPGGNSGANVLTF.

This clone showed up just a few times. The chain carries TRBV5-4 and TRBJ2-2; D not certain. With 0 bases removed from V and 8 bases from J, the gap between germline ends came to 8 bases. The CDR3 has 13 amino acids. The germline CDR1 and CDR2 sequences are SGHNT and YYREEE (reference sequence). In DNA form, the CDR3 reads TGTGCCAGCAGCTTGGACGGTGTTGGGGAGCTGTTTTTT. It yields the protein CASSLDGVGELFF.

This chain joins TRBV6-5 and TRBJ1-2, with D perhaps matching TRBD1 (5 bases). The CDR3 has 11 amino acids. CDR1 MNHEY and CDR2 SVGAGI come from the germline V gene. The V and J ends lost 6 bases and 5 bases respectively, with 7 bases between them. CDR3: CASSQGYGYTF. CDR3 DNA sequence: TGTGCCAGCAGCCAGGGATATGGCTACACCTTC.

This sequence joins TRBV6-1 and TRBJ2-7, with 7 bases aligning to TRBD1. Germline-derived CDR1 and CDR2 are MNHNS and SASEGT. This CDR3 spans 14 amino acids. V shed 7 bases, J shed 4 bases, and the junction held 10 bases outside the gene matches. The CDR3 sequence is CASISTGLPYEQYF. The CDR3 nucleotides are TGTGCCAGCATATCGACAGGGCTACCGTACGAGCAGTACTTC.

This chain connects TRBV5-1 to TRBJ1-1, with TRBD1 as a possible D gene (5 bases). From germline, CDR1 is SGHRS and CDR2 YFSETQ. V lost 0 bases and J 7 bases, leaving 13 bases between the germline ends. The CDR3 is 14 amino acids. CDR3 sequence reads: CASSLGNFGGEAFF. CDR3 sequence (DNA): TGCGCCAGCAGCTTGGGTAATTTCGGGGGTGAAGCTTTCTTT.

The chain recombines TRBV27 with TRBJ1-2; the match to TRBD1 covers 8 bases. J was trimmed by 7 bases and V by 3 bases; bases with no gene match: 4. Per germline, CDR1 MNHEY and CDR2 SMNVEV (reference sequence). The length of the CDR3 is 13 residues. The CDR3 loop reads CASSFGQGAGYTF. The DNA of the CDR3 is TGTGCCAGCAGTTTCGGACAGGGAGCTGGCTACACCTTC.

V and J are TRBV6-1 and TRBJ2-7; perhaps TRBD2 as D (5 bases). V was clipped by 7 bases and J by 7 bases, with 14 bases between them. The germline gives CDR1 MNHNS, CDR2 SASEGT. This CDR3 spans 12 amino acids. The CDR3 bases are TGTGCCAGCACCCTAGGGAGTTCTGAGCAGTACTTC. Residues: CASTLGSSEQYF.

This clone was seen just once. The chain carries TRBV11-1 and TRBJ1-1, with unresolved D. The germline V gene has CDR1 SGHAT and CDR2 FQDESV (reference sequence). The CDR3 runs to 13 residues. V was cut by 0 bases and J by 5 bases, with 7 bases left in between. The chain's CDR3 is CASSLAWGTEAFF. In DNA, the CDR3 is TGTGCCAGCAGCTTAGCGTGGGGTACTGAAGCTTTCTTT.

The chain has TRBV5-1 and TRBJ2-1, with TRBD1 matching 7 bases. The V and J ends lost 1 base and 2 bases, in that order; junction bases with no gene match: 0. The CDR3 length is 14 residues. CDR1 and CDR2 from the germline V gene are SGHRS and YFSETQ. DNA of the CDR3: TGCGCCAGCAGCTTGAGGGGGCCCTACAATGAGCAGTTCTTC. It is translated as CASSLRGPYNEQFF. Together with reference TRBV5-1 and TRBJ2-1, the CDR3 gives the full variable domain: KAGVTQTPRYLIKTRGQQVTLSCSPISGHRSVSWYQQTPGQGLQFLFEYFSETQRNKGNFPGRFSGRQFSNSRSEMNVSTLELGDSALYLCASSLRGPYNEQFFGPGTRLTVL.

The genes are TRBV30 and TRBJ1-5; no reliable D call. The CDR3 has 15 amino acids. Germline V CDR1 and CDR2: GTSNPN, SVGIG (reference sequence). V lost 0 bases, J lost 3 bases, and 12 bases lay in between. The CDR3 reads CAWSVSYGANQPQHF. Here the CDR3 DNA reads TGTGCCTGGAGTGTAAGTTACGGCGCCAATCAGCCCCAGCATTTT.

This clone occurred once. A junction end diverges from the germline sequence, so it may reflect a read error. The genes are TRBV30 and TRBJ1-6; D is ambiguous. Germline V gene data show CDR1 as GTSNPN and CDR2 as SVGIG (reference sequence). The CDR3 spans 15 residues. The CDR3 sequence: CARRQSSSYNSPLHF. CDR3 bases: TGTGCCCGGAGACAATCTAGCTCCTATAATTCACCCCTCCACTTT.

The chain has TRBV5-6 and TRBJ1-4, with 7 bases lining up with TRBD1. Germline CDR1 is SGHDT and CDR2 is YYEEEE. With V trimmed by 1 base and J by 3 bases, 9 bases remained unmatched. This CDR3 comprises 17 residues. In DNA form, the CDR3 reads TGTGCCAGCAGCTTGCTGTTGGGCGGGACAGCTAATGAAAAACTGTTTTTT. Translated: CASSLLLGGTANEKLFF.

This sequence joins TRBV11-3 and TRBJ2-2; 7 nucleotides match TRBD1. CDR1 is SGHNT, CDR2 YENEEA, per germline. The CDR3 runs 15 residues. Trimming removed 4 bases from V and 7 bases from J; junction bases left unmatched: 9. CDR3 sequence: CASSSDRKRGGELFF. The DNA for the CDR3 is TGTGCCAGCAGCTCGGACAGGAAACGGGGCGGGGAGCTGTTTTTT.

DNA for the CDR3: TGCGCCAGCAGCTGGACAGGGGTTGGGCGAACTGAAGCTTTCTTT. Its translation is CASSWTGVGRTEAFF. This sequence joins TRBV5-1 and TRBJ1-1, with TRBD1 identical over 9 bases. Germline-derived CDR1 and CDR2 are SGHRS and YFSETQ. J gave up 5 bases and V 3 bases, and 8 bases lay outside the gene matches. This CDR3 contains 15 residues.